The entry below gives a single TCR beta chain sequence along with its context. No antigen is known for it. Trimming took 1 base from V and 8 from J, leaving 8 bases between them. This CDR3 comprises 11 residues. The germline gives CDR1 DFQATT, CDR2 SNEGSKA (reference sequence). These data belong to a study of OX40 agonist ivuxolimab in advanced cancers. Study information: An agonistic human IgG2 monoclonal antibody against OX40 (CD134) was given.

The assay was immunoSEQ multiplex PCR, and TCRdb's table has in-frame clones only and misses some. The top ten hold roughly 4.8% of the sample, which has tens of thousands of clones, 85% to 90% seen once. The study, taken as a whole, reports: There was clonal expansion of CD4+ and CD8+ blood T cells by week 6 at 0.1 to 3.0 mg/kg. CD8+ T cells showed, on average, more clonal expansion than CD4+ cells.

The source is an adult with an advanced solid tumor such as melanoma, head and neck, liver or kidney cancer. The V and J genes are TRBV20-1 and TRBJ1-2, with D tentatively TRBD1 (5 bases). The material was CD4+ or CD8+ T cells sorted from blood, obtained in a trial of the OX40 agonist ivuxolimab. The CDR3 loop is CSARGGRGYTF. The CDR3 DNA follows: TGCAGTGCTAGAGGGGGGAGGGGCTACACCTTC.